Below, 31 T cell receptor beta chains from the same sample are listed, as sequenced in a study of T cell responses to AZD1222 COVID-19 vaccine. This table comes from immunoSEQ multiplex PCR, and its TCRdb copy is limited to in-frame clones, with some not included. The repertoire consists of about 94,000 clones, with approximately 88% occurring once and the leading ten covering roughly 12%. The sequenced sample was peripheral blood, obtained 28 days after the second AZD1222 dose. The receptor source for this set is an adult who received the AZD1222 COVID-19 vaccine.

This rearrangement joins TRBV12-3 or TRBV12-4 to TRBJ2-3; unclear D gene. V lost 6 bases and J 2 bases, leaving 3 bases between the germline ends. The length of the CDR3 is 11 residues. DNA for the CDR3: TGTGCCAGCAGCATCACAGATACGCAGTATTTT. It specifies CASSITDTQYF.

This rearrangement joins TRBV11-3 to TRBJ1-1; D is possibly TRBD1 (5 bases). Germline loops: CDR1 SGHNT, CDR2 YENEEA. V lost 6 bases and J lost 5, with 10 bases in between. CDR3 size: 12 residues. The CDR3 DNA reads as TGTGCCAGCAGGGGGGGTTGGACTGAAGCTTTCTTT. It codes for CASRGGWTEAFF.

V and J are TRBV12-5 and TRBJ2-7; D is possibly TRBD1 (5 bases). Germline CDR1 reads LGHNT; CDR2 reads FRNRAP. V dropped 5 bases and J dropped 6 bases, with 17 bases sitting between them. The CDR3 is 14 residues long. DNA of the CDR3: TGTGCTAGTGGTGGGGCCGGGCAGGGTTTCGAGCAGTACTTC. Protein: CASGGAGQGFEQYF.

The genes are TRBV11-2 and TRBJ1-1; TRBD1 aligns across 7 bases. The CDR3 spans 16 residues. From germline, CDR1 is SGHAT and CDR2 FQNNGV. The V segment lost 1 base and the J segment 1 base; nucleotides outside the gene matches: 6. The CDR3 is CASSLVKGAGNTEAFF. The CDR3 DNA reads as TGTGCCAGCAGCTTAGTCAAGGGGGCGGGGAACACTGAAGCTTTCTTT.

This chain joins TRBV27 and TRBJ1-6; D gene unclear. Germline V gene sequence: CDR1 MNHEY, CDR2 SMNVEV (reference sequence). The V and J ends lost 6 bases and 9 bases respectively, with 18 bases between them. The CDR3 sequence is 15 residues long. CDR3 bases: TGTGCCAGCAGCGACCTGTCTCCAGGTCGTTCACCCCTCCACTTT. It codes for CASSDLSPGRSPLHF.

The chain carries TRBV9 and TRBJ2-3; no firm D call. This CDR3 region has 15 residues. Germline V gene data show CDR1 as SGDLS and CDR2 as YYNGEE. Trimming removed 0 bases from V and 5 bases from J, with 13 bases in between. CDR3 nucleotide sequence: TGTGCCAGCAGCGTAGGGGTCGTGGGCAAAGATACGCAGTATTTT. Amino acid sequence: CASSVGVVGKDTQYF. Combining the CDR3 with reference TRBV9 and TRBJ2-3 gives the whole variable domain DSGVTQTPKHLITATGQRVTLRCSPRSGDLSVYWYQQSLDQGLQFLIQYYNGEERAKGNILERFSAQQFPDLHSELNLSSLELGDSALYFCASSVGVVGKDTQYFGPGTRLTVL.

V and J are TRBV12-3 or TRBV12-4 and TRBJ1-3; D is unclear. This CDR3 is 11 amino acids long. V lost 4 bases and J 7 bases, leaving 5 bases between the germline ends. The CDR3 sequence is CASSSANTIYF. The CDR3 DNA reads as TGTGCCAGCAGTTCCGCTAACACCATATATTTT.

This clone was picked up a small number of times. The chain combines TRBV7-9 with TRBJ2-7, with D maybe TRBD2 (5 bases). This CDR3 has 13 residues. The germline gives CDR1 SEHNR, CDR2 FQNEAQ (reference sequence). The ends were cut back, 1 base at V and 4 bases at J, with 8 bases in the middle. The CDR3 sequence: CASSLVPGYEQYF. In DNA, the CDR3 is TGTGCCAGCAGCTTAGTGCCGGGGTACGAGCAGTACTTC.

V is TRBV7-2 and J is TRBJ2-1; tentatively, D is TRBD2 (6 bases). CDR3 size: 16 residues. CDR1 SGHTA and CDR2 FQGNSA come from the germline V gene. Trimming took off 0 bases at V and 1 base at J, with 10 bases between the two ends. The CDR3 region is CASSLALGGSYNEQFF. CDR3 DNA sequence: TGTGCCAGCAGCTTAGCGTTGGGGGGTTCCTACAATGAGCAGTTCTTC.

DNA for the CDR3: TGTGCCAGCTCACCGCAGGGGGCCGGGGAGCTGTTTTTT. Translation gives CASSPQGAGELFF. The gene calls are TRBV18 and TRBJ2-2; 7 bases map to TRBD1. Per the germline V gene, CDR1 is KGHSH and CDR2 is LQKENI. This CDR3 has 13 residues. The V gene end was trimmed by 3 bases and the J gene end by 6 bases; junction bases not matched to a gene: 1.

The chain employs TRBV5-8 and TRBJ1-5; no definite D call. CDR1 is SGHTS, CDR2 YDEGEE, per germline. The CDR3 covers 16 residues. Trimming pared 4 bases from V and 8 bases from J, leaving 22 bases between. Here the CDR3 reads CASSGRVLAGYEPQHF. CDR3 bases: TGTGCCAGCAGCGGCCGGGTTTTGGCGGGTTACGAGCCCCAGCATTTT.

V gene TRBV6-5 combines with J gene TRBJ1-3, with 8 positions matching TRBD1. Germline V gene sequence: CDR1 MNHEY, CDR2 SVGAGI. V lost 4 bases to trimming and J lost 4 bases; unmatched junction nucleotides: 6. This CDR3 spans 15 amino acids. CDR3 residues: CASSSETGGGNTIYF. The CDR3 DNA sequence: TGTGCCAGCAGTTCAGAAACAGGGGGAGGAAACACCATATATTTT.

The genes are TRBV9 and TRBJ2-7; D is possibly TRBD2 (5 bases). The CDR3 runs to 16 residues. V lost 4 bases to trimming and J lost 5 bases, with 22 bases between them. Germline V gene sequence: CDR1 SGDLS, CDR2 YYNGEE. This CDR3 is CASSFRTREIADEQYF. The CDR3 DNA follows: TGTGCCAGCAGCTTTCGTACTCGGGAAATCGCGGACGAGCAGTACTTC.

This clone appeared once. DNA for the CDR3: TGTGCCAGCAGTTATTCAACAGGGGTTGGCTACACCTTC. This gives the protein CASSYSTGVGYTF. The chain is built from TRBV6-5 and TRBJ1-2; TRBD1 aligns across 7 bases. Germline CDR1 and CDR2: MNHEY and SVGAGI. The CDR3 contains 13 residues. V shed 3 bases, J shed 7 bases, and the junction held 5 bases outside the gene matches.

The chain is built from TRBV5-8 and TRBJ2-2; a possible D gene is TRBD2 (6 bases). CDR3 length equals 18 residues. In germline, CDR1 is SGHTS, CDR2 YDEGEE. Deletions cut 7 bases from V and 3 bases from J, with 25 bases between. The CDR3 region has the DNA TGTGCCAGCGGAGGAGGGTTCGATAGCTCCCTTTACACCGGGGAGCTGTTTTTT. Residues: CASGGGFDSSLYTGELFF.

DNA for the CDR3: TGTGCCAGCACAGGAGGGGTCTCTAATGAAAAACTGTTTTTT. It encodes CASTGGVSNEKLFF. The chain recombines TRBV7-9 with TRBJ1-4; maybe TRBD1 (5 bases). V lost 7 bases and J 3 bases, leaving 12 bases between the germline ends. The germline V gene has CDR1 SEHNR and CDR2 FQNEAQ (reference sequence). The CDR3 spans 14 residues.

This clone came up once. The V and J genes are TRBV18 and TRBJ2-7; 7 bases fit TRBD2. Trimming took 2 bases from V and 0 from J; bases not matched to a gene: 4. The CDR3 is made up of 15 amino acids. The germline CDR1 and CDR2 sequences are KGHSH and LQKENI. DNA for the CDR3: TGTGCCAGCTCACCAGGCGGGAGTGCCTCCTACGAGCAGTACTTC. It codes for CASSPGGSASYEQYF.

The CDR3 here is CASSETRDRGLAFNEQFF. In nucleotides, the CDR3 is TGTGCCAGCAGTGAAACAAGGGATAGAGGACTAGCTTTCAATGAGCAGTTCTTC. The chain has TRBV6-1 and TRBJ2-1, with TRBD2 identical over 8 bases. From germline, CDR1 is MNHNS and CDR2 SASEGT. Losses at the gene ends were 2 bases for V and 6 bases for J; bases not matched to a gene: 15. CDR3 length: 18 amino acids.

In its sample, this clone was seen once. This sequence joins TRBV19 and TRBJ2-5; 10 nucleotides align to TRBD1. Germline assignment: CDR1 LNHDA and CDR2 SQIVND (reference sequence). The CDR3 loop spans 15 amino acids. The junction had 4 bases not matched to a gene; V was cut back by 5 bases and J by 1 base. The CDR3 loop is CASSSGQGSQETQYF. For the CDR3, the DNA is TGTGCCAGTAGTTCGGGACAGGGGTCCCAAGAGACCCAGTACTTC.

The chain couples TRBV9 to TRBJ2-7; 7 bases fit TRBD1. V was pared by 0 bases and J by 6 bases, with 0 bases of the junction left unmatched. This CDR3 is 12 amino acids long. Germline loops: CDR1 SGDLS, CDR2 YYNGEE. CDR3 loop: CASSVEGAEQYF. The CDR3 DNA reads TGTGCCAGCAGCGTAGAGGGGGCCGAGCAGTACTTC.

The genes are TRBV5-3 and TRBJ2-7; D possibly uses TRBD1 or TRBD2 (5 bases each). TRBV5-3 is designated an ORF whose function remains uncertain. V dropped 0 bases and J dropped 0 bases, with 13 bases sitting between them. The CDR3 consists of 16 residues. This chain's CDR3 is CARSLVGDPRSYEQYF. DNA of the CDR3: TGTGCCAGAAGCTTGGTGGGGGACCCCCGCTCCTACGAGCAGTACTTC.

J is TRBJ1-4 and V is TRBV9; D gene uncertain. The germline gives CDR1 SGDLS, CDR2 YYNGEE. With 4 bases removed from V and 5 bases from J, the gap between germline ends came to 12 bases. This CDR3 has 14 amino acids. The CDR3 here is CASSLDGMNEKLFF. For the CDR3, the DNA is TGTGCCAGCAGCCTAGACGGAATGAATGAAAAACTGTTTTTT.

This clone has a single count. The V call is TRBV5-6, the J call TRBJ2-2; 11 nucleotides line up with TRBD2. In germline, CDR1 is SGHDT, CDR2 YYEEEE. CDR3 size: 15 residues. V lost 4 bases and J lost 4; bases outside the gene matches: 3. DNA for the CDR3: TGTGCCAGCAGCCAAGGACTAGCGGGCACCGGGGAGCTGTTTTTT. As protein: CASSQGLAGTGELFF.

The chain couples TRBV6-5 to TRBJ1-2; the match to TRBD1 covers 8 bases. The CDR3 totals 13 residues. The V gene end was trimmed by 6 bases and the J gene end by 8 bases; junction bases not matched to a gene: 8. Germline values: CDR1 MNHEY, CDR2 SVGAGI. CDR3 sequence reads: CASSLGQGGGYTF. The CDR3 DNA reads TGTGCCAGCAGCCTAGGACAGGGTGGCGGCTACACCTTC.

In nucleotides, the CDR3 is TGTGCCTGGAGTGTATCCTCTGCGCTCTATGGCTACACCTTC. Translating it yields CAWSVSSALYGYTF. V gene TRBV30 combines with J gene TRBJ1-2; the D is unclear. V lost 0 bases and J lost 4, with 12 bases in between. CDR3 length: 14 residues. Germline V gives CDR1 GTSNPN, CDR2 SVGIG (reference sequence). Looking up the rest from reference TRBV30 and TRBJ1-2 gives the full variable domain: SQTIHQWPATLVQPVGSPLSLECTVEGTSNPNLYWYRQAAGRGLQLLFYSVGIGQISSEVPQNLSASRPQDRQFILSSKKLLLSDSGFYLCAWSVSSALYGYTFGSGTRLTVV.

V gene TRBV9 combines with J gene TRBJ1-6; D not resolved. Germline V lookup: CDR1 SGDLS, CDR2 YYNGEE. The CDR3 totals 16 residues. The ends were cut back, 0 bases at V and 0 bases at J, with 7 bases in the middle. The DNA of the CDR3 is TGTGCCAGCAGCGTAGCTCCGTTCTCCTATAATTCACCCCTCCACTTT. Amino acid sequence: CASSVAPFSYNSPLHF.

This chain uses TRBV1 with TRBJ2-7; the table assigns TRBD2, which was not confirmed against the DNA. TRBV1 is listed as a pseudogene. The CDR3 consists of 15 residues. The DNA for the CDR3 is TGCACCAGCAGCCAAGTTAATCCGGGAGTCCACGAGCAGTACTTC. Protein: CTSSQVNPGVHEQYF.

This sequence joins TRBV7-3 and TRBJ2-2; no clear D gene. The CDR3 loop spans 11 amino acids. Trimming removed 6 bases at V and 5 bases at J, with 4 bases between. The V gene's germline CDR1 is SGHTA and CDR2 FQGTGA. CDR3 bases: TGTGCCAGCAGGGGGACCGGGGAGCTGTTTTTT. Its translation is CASRGTGELFF.

This clone was recorded only once. V usage is TRBV7-2 and J usage is TRBJ2-2, with D possibly matching TRBD1 (6 bases). CDR1 is SGHTA, CDR2 FQGNSA, per germline. This CDR3 spans 16 amino acids. The V gene lost 3 bases and the J gene lost 5 bases, with 16 bases spanning the gap. The CDR3, as DNA: TGTGCCAGCAGCTTCCTCCAGGGGCGTTTAACCGGGGAGCTGTTTTTT. It yields the protein CASSFLQGRLTGELFF.

The chain is built from TRBV5-4 and TRBJ2-1; TRBD2 is a possible D gene (6 bases). The germline V and J ends were trimmed by 3 bases and 1 base, with 14 bases remaining between them. The CDR3 runs 16 residues. Per germline, CDR1 SGHNT and CDR2 YYREEE (reference sequence). CDR3 bases: TGTGCCAGCAGCTCAAGTCTAGCGATTTCCTACAATGAGCAGTTCTTC. This codes for CASSSSLAISYNEQFF.

The chain couples TRBV27 to TRBJ1-5; TRBD1 is a possible D gene (5 bases). Deletions cut 5 bases from V and 2 bases from J, with 22 bases between. Germline V gene lookup returns CDR1 MNHEY and CDR2 SMNVEV (reference sequence). The CDR3 totals 18 residues. CDR3 residues: CASSPLGGGFGGNQPQHF. The CDR3 DNA follows: TGTGCCAGCAGTCCACTCGGGGGGGGTTTTGGCGGCAATCAGCCCCAGCATTTT.